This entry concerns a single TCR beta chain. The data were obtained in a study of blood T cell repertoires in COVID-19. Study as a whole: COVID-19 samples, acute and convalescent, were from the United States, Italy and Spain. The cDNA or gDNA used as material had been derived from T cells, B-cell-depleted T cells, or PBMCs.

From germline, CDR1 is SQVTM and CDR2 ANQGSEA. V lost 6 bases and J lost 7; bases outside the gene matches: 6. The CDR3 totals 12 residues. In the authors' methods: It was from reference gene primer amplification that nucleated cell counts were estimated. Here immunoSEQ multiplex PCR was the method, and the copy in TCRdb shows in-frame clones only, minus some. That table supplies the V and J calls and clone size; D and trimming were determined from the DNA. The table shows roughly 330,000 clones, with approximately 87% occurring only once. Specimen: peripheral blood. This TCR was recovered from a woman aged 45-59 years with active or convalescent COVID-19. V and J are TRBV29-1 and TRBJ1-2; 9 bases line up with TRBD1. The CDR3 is CSVQQGAGGYTF. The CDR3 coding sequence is TGCAGCGTGCAACAGGGGGCGGGTGGCTACACCTTC.